This TCR beta chain was profiled in a study of blood T cell repertoires in COVID-19. Study at large: The samples span acute and convalescent COVID-19 from the United States, Italy and Spain. PBMCs, B-cell-depleted T cells, or T cells provided the cDNA or gDNA that made up the material.

Original analysis: Scientists estimated how many nucleated cells there were by amplifying reference gene primers. Only in-frame clones appear in the TCRdb table, and some are missing; sequencing was by immunoSEQ multiplex PCR. The V and J calls and the clone size are those of that table, but D and trimming were determined from the DNA. The sample has 150,000 or so clones, roughly 90% seen once; the top ten hold roughly 1.5%. The germline gives CDR1 MNHEY, CDR2 SMNVEV (reference sequence). This CDR3 comprises 17 residues. Trimming cost V 6 bases and J 2 bases; bases outside gene matches: 5. The chain couples TRBV27 to TRBJ2-6, with 12 positions matching TRBD1. The receptor comes from a woman aged 50 to 60 with acute or convalescent COVID-19. The sequenced sample was peripheral blood. Written as DNA, the CDR3 is TGTGCCAGCAGCACCGGGACAGGGGGCGCTGGGGCCAACGTCCTGACTTTC. Amino acids: CASSTGTGGAGANVLTF.